These 21 T cell receptor beta chains were all obtained from the same sample, sequenced in a study of cytomegalovirus exposure and HLA in healthy donors. With 60 Vbeta and 13 Jbeta primers, the PCR was carried out. The table came from immunoSEQ multiplex PCR; TCRdb's copy has only in-frame clones and leaves some out. The sample has about 110,000 clones, roughly three quarters seen once. The sequenced sample consisted of PBMCs. The receptors shown here come from a woman younger than 35 in good health and CMV-seropositive.

V and J are TRBV19 and TRBJ1-2, with TRBD1 matching over 7 bases. There are 16 residues in the CDR3. Germline CDR1 is LNHDA and CDR2 is SQIVND (reference sequence). V lost 9 bases, J lost 0 bases, and 13 bases stayed unmatched. This CDR3 is CASFYPGQTSNYGYTF. The CDR3, as DNA: TGTGCCAGCTTTTACCCGGGACAGACATCTAACTATGGCTACACCTTC.

The chain has TRBV5-4 and TRBJ1-1; D gene unclear. The CDR3 runs 12 residues. Trimming stripped 4 bases from V and 8 bases from J, with 12 bases between. Germline-derived CDR1 and CDR2 are SGHNT and YYREEE (reference sequence). The CDR3 reads CASSQDPREAFF. The CDR3 nucleotides are TGTGCCAGCAGCCAAGATCCCAGGGAAGCTTTCTTT.

The chain is built from TRBV28 and TRBJ2-6; TRBD1 might be the D (6 bases). CDR3 length: 19 residues. Germline V lookup: CDR1 MDHEN, CDR2 SYDVKM. V was clipped by 5 bases and J by 0 bases, with 20 bases between them. Here the CDR3 reads CASSTHLTGILSGANVLTF. DNA for the CDR3: TGTGCCAGCAGTACGCACCTCACAGGGATACTCTCTGGGGCCAACGTCCTGACTTTC.

V gene TRBV5-6 combines with J gene TRBJ2-5; perhaps TRBD1 as D (5 bases). The germline gives CDR1 SGHDT, CDR2 YYEEEE. CDR3 size: 13 residues. Deletions cut 5 bases from V and 3 bases from J, with 11 bases between. The chain's CDR3 is CASSSQGKETQYF. CDR3 in DNA: TGTGCCAGCAGTTCGCAGGGAAAAGAGACCCAGTACTTC. The variable domain in full, completed from reference TRBV5-6 and TRBJ2-5, reads DAGVTQSPTHLIKTRGQQVTLRCSPKSGHDTVSWYQQALGQGPQFIFQYYEEEERQRGNFPDRFSGHQFPNYSSELNVNALLLGDSALYLCASSSQGKETQYFGPGTRLLVL.

V and J are TRBV6-6 and TRBJ1-5; TRBD1 might be the D (5 bases). V lost 6 bases, J lost 5 bases, and 8 bases lay in between. The CDR3 contains 12 residues. Germline-derived CDR1 and CDR2 are MNHNY and SVGAGI (reference sequence). The CDR3 protein is CASSRGDQPQHF. The CDR3 nucleotides read TGTGCCAGCAGCCGGGGGGATCAGCCCCAGCATTTT.

The CDR3 is CASSEVDRNTEAFF. The CDR3 bases are TGTGCCAGCAGTGAAGTAGACAGGAACACTGAAGCTTTCTTT. The rearrangement uses TRBV2 and TRBJ1-1; TRBD1 is a possible D gene (5 bases). Trimming took off 1 base at V and 1 base at J, with 7 bases between the two ends. In germline, CDR1 is SNHLY, CDR2 FYNNEI. The CDR3 extends over 14 amino acids. Supplemented by reference TRBV2 and TRBJ1-1, the full variable domain reads EPEVTQTPSHQVTQMGQEVILRCVPISNHLYFYWYRQILGQKVEFLVSFYNNEISEKSEIFDDQFSVERPDGSNFTLKIRSTKLEDSAMYFCASSEVDRNTEAFFGQGTRLTVV.

V is TRBV28 and J is TRBJ2-7; 10 bases are shared with TRBD2. The CDR3 consists of 14 residues. Germline V gene data show CDR1 as MDHEN and CDR2 as SYDVKM. V lost 2 bases, J lost 4 bases, and 2 bases stayed unmatched. CDR3 sequence reads: CASSLRTSGYEQYF. CDR3 DNA: TGTGCCAGCAGTTTACGGACTAGCGGTTACGAGCAGTACTTC.

The rearrangement joins TRBV2 to TRBJ2-7; no clear D gene. CDR1 is SNHLY, CDR2 FYNNEI, per germline. V lost 7 bases, J lost 0 bases, and 16 bases lay in between. The CDR3 totals 15 residues. The CDR3 protein is CASTSEVAVSYEQYF. CDR3 sequence (DNA): TGTGCCAGCACCTCCGAGGTGGCAGTCTCCTACGAGCAGTACTTC.

The chain combines TRBV30 with TRBJ1-2, with D possibly matching TRBD1 (5 bases). Germline-derived CDR1 and CDR2 are GTSNPN and SVGIG (reference sequence). Trimming removed 3 bases at V and 3 bases at J, with 14 bases between. The CDR3 runs 14 residues. The CDR3 spells CAWSTYRTHYGYTF. Here the CDR3 DNA reads TGTGCCTGGAGCACCTACAGGACCCACTATGGCTACACCTTC.

To note about this clone: Additional DNA sequences in this sample encode the identical CDR3. The chain joins TRBV19 to TRBJ2-3; D unresolved. The CDR3 length is 12 residues. Germline values: CDR1 LNHDA, CDR2 SQIVND (reference sequence). The ends were cut back, 5 bases at V and 5 bases at J, with 8 bases in the middle. In DNA, the CDR3 is TGTGCCAGTAGTCCCCGAGGAGATACGCAGTATTTT. Amino acid sequence: CASSPRGDTQYF.

The table lists this clone with a few counts. The gene calls are TRBV5-6 and TRBJ1-1; possible D gene TRBD1, 5 bases. The CDR3 runs to 14 residues. Trimming pared 0 bases from V and 1 base from J, leaving 7 bases between. Per the germline V gene, CDR1 is SGHDT and CDR2 is YYEEEE. The CDR3 loop is CASSLGQRNTEAFF. The DNA of the CDR3 is TGTGCCAGCAGCTTGGGACAGCGGAACACTGAAGCTTTCTTT.

CDR3 loop: CASSQGLVGAEQYF. Here the CDR3 DNA reads TGTGCCAGCAGCCAGGGTCTCGTGGGGGCCGAGCAGTACTTC. The chain joins TRBV13 to TRBJ2-7, with D possibly being TRBD1 (6 bases). The V gene lost 5 bases and the J gene lost 6 bases, with 17 bases spanning the gap. This CDR3 is 14 amino acids long. Per the germline V gene, CDR1 is PRHDT and CDR2 is FYEKMQ (reference sequence).

The CDR3 coding sequence is TGTGCCAGTAGTCCCCCGGGACTAGCCCAGTTCTTC. Translation: CASSPPGLAQFF. The genes are TRBV19 and TRBJ2-1; 9 nucleotides match TRBD2. Losses at the gene ends were 5 bases for V and 13 bases for J; bases not matched to a gene: 6. CDR3 length: 12 residues. The germline gives CDR1 LNHDA, CDR2 SQIVND (reference sequence).

The chain joins TRBV7-6 to TRBJ2-5; 7 bases match TRBD2. Matching the DNA end better, TRBJ2-7 makes the J call doubtful. This CDR3 has 14 residues. Germline V gives CDR1 SGHVS, CDR2 FNYEAQ. CDR3 coding DNA: TGTGCCAGCAGCACACGGGGAGGGGTGGACGAGCAGTACTTC. This gives the protein CASSTRGGVDEQYF.

This sequence joins TRBV25-1 and TRBJ2-1; 7 bases map to TRBD1. CDR3 size: 12 residues. CDR1 MGHDK and CDR2 SYGVNS come from the germline V gene. Losses at the gene ends were 8 bases for V and 7 bases for J; bases not matched to a gene: 5. The CDR3 DNA is TGTGCCAGCCGACAGGGCTATAATGAGCAGTTCTTC. This codes for CASRQGYNEQFF.

The chain uses TRBV14 and TRBJ2-7; 7 bases align to TRBD1. V was clipped by 5 bases and J by 6 bases; unmatched bases: 7. Germline V gives CDR1 SGHDN, CDR2 FVKESK. CDR3 size: 13 residues. The CDR3 region has the DNA TGTGCCAGCAGCGGTCAGGGGGTAGGCGAGCAGTACTTC. It is translated as CASSGQGVGEQYF.

CDR3 bases: TGCGCCAGCAGCTCGAGGGGGAACTACGAGCAGTACTTC. This encodes CASSSRGNYEQYF. The chain couples TRBV5-1 to TRBJ2-7; possible D gene TRBD1, 6 bases. This CDR3 is built from 13 residues. Germline assignment: CDR1 SGHRS and CDR2 YFSETQ. The germline V and J ends were trimmed by 3 bases and 3 bases, with 10 bases remaining between them.

The chain uses TRBV7-3 and TRBJ1-4; D gene ambiguous. Per germline, CDR1 SGHTA and CDR2 FQGTGA. The CDR3 totals 13 residues. The V end was cut by 6 bases, the J end by 7 bases, with 12 bases between. CDR3 residues: CASSRVEIEKLFF. The DNA of the CDR3 is TGTGCCAGCAGTAGAGTGGAGATTGAAAAACTGTTTTTT.

With regard to this clone: The sample holds other DNA sequences that translate to the same CDR3. The chain joins TRBV9 to TRBJ2-7; 9 positions agree with TRBD1. Germline lookup yields CDR1 SGDLS and CDR2 YYNGEE. This CDR3 is 16 amino acids long. Germline trimming cut 0 bases from V and 1 base from J; bases unmatched to any gene: 5. The CDR3 DNA reads as TGTGCCAGCAGCGTAGGTGGACAGGGGAGTTCCTACGAGCAGTACTTC. Amino acid sequence: CASSVGGQGSSYEQYF.

The chain links TRBV9 to TRBJ2-5; 7 bases align to TRBD1. In germline, CDR1 is SGDLS, CDR2 YYNGEE. This CDR3 spans 15 amino acids. The trim removed 2 bases at V and 5 bases at J, leaving 9 bases unmatched. CDR3 protein: CASSVRQGRMETQYF. As DNA, the CDR3 is TGTGCCAGCAGCGTTAGACAGGGTAGAATGGAGACCCAGTACTTC.

This CDR3 reads CASSSVTGPGDTQYF. DNA of the CDR3: TGTGCCAGCAGTTCCGTCACAGGCCCCGGAGATACGCAGTATTTT. The chain recombines TRBV27 with TRBJ2-3; D may be TRBD1 (5 bases). Trimming pared 4 bases from V and 5 bases from J, leaving 16 bases between. The germline V gene has CDR1 MNHEY and CDR2 SMNVEV (reference sequence). This CDR3 contains 15 residues.